This T cell receptor beta chain originates from a study of blood T cell repertoires in COVID-19 (dated by TCRdb to about 2020). Background on the whole study: The collaborator samples originated in the United States, Italy and Spain and spanned the acute and convalescent phases of COVID-19. Where available, HLA class I and class II types were taken from metadata supplied by the sample provider and were not determined by assay-based typing. The repertoires were released in a freely available public database meant as a resource for research on the immune response to SARS-CoV-2. The dataset comprised deeply sampled blood TCRbeta repertoires from subjects exposed to, actively infected with, or recovered from COVID-19. The material from the prospective study consisted of cDNA or gDNA derived from T cells, B-cell-depleted T cells, or PBMCs. A de-identified subject ID, COVID-19 status, age in years and sex were almost always included in the sample metadata. Samples came from the ongoing ImmuneRACE study (first 160 participants) plus 1,254 subjects from 6 global collaborators.

Enrolling through a virtual design, the prospective study's participants ranged in age from roughly 18 to 89 years and lived across more than 20 United States geographic areas. In the prospective study, cohorts were assigned on the basis of participant-reported clinical history obtained from a screening survey and a study questionnaire. Exposed participants were defined as having been in contact with someone with a PCR-confirmed or clinician-diagnosed COVID-19 case within 2 weeks of study entry. In the prospective study, mobile phlebotomists collected whole blood, serum and a nasopharyngeal or oropharyngeal swab from each participant. Additional blood draws and questionnaires over an approximately two-month period could optionally be provided by prospective study participants. Before DNA extraction, prospective study blood samples were shipped either frozen or at room temperature. Based on the germline V gene, the CDR1 and CDR2 sequences are MNHEY and SVGAGI. At the junction V is shortened by 2 bases and J by 4 bases, with 8 bases in between. From cysteine to phenylalanine, the CDR3 is 13 amino acids long. The sequence is cut down to CDR3 DNA, 39 bases in frame from base 1.

TCRbeta CDR3 regions were amplified from genomic DNA using the immunoSEQ Assay, a bias-controlled multiplex PCR. The authors' pipeline ran thus. The number of nucleated cells in each sample was estimated from the amplification of reference gene primers within the assay. Sequence reads were collapsed and filtered to measure the absolute abundance of every unique TCRbeta CDR3 rearrangement. Productive Simpson clonality was computed per sample as the square root of Simpson's diversity index over productive rearrangements. TCRdb took over this immuneACCESS table, retaining in-frame rearrangements with V and J assigned. Such tables are incomplete; in checked studies, under half of the missing clones stem from an unresolved V gene, and the remainder is unexplained. The DNA was the basis for D and trimming; V, J and clone size are from that table. This sample gives 65,000 or so clones in total; roughly 70% of them show up just once. The ten largest clones represent 51% of the sample.

With respect to this clone: The antigen it binds to is not known. No much larger clone exists at a distance of one base, and base qualities are not known.

Overall study results and their limits: Clinical and demographic metadata were provided uncurated, with the amount varying by source and participant.

This TCR derives from a woman aged 55 to 70 who had been exposed to COVID-19. The rearranged chain carries TRBV6-5 and TRBJ1-2, with the D gene uncertain. The material sequenced was PBMCs or T cells enriched from blood (not recorded which). This receptor carries the CDR3 CASSYTASYGYTF. The nucleotides read TGTGCCAGCAGTTACACAGCATCCTATGGCTACACCTTC.